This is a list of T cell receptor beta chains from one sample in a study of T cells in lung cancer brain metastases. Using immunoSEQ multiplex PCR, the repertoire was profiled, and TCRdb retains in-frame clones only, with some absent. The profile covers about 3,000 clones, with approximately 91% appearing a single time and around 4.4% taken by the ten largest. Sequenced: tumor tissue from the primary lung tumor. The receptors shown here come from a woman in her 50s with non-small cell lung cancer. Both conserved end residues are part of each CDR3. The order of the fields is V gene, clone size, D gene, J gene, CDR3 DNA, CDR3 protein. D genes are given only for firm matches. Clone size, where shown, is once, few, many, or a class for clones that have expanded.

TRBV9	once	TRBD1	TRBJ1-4	TGTGCCAGCAGCGGTGGGACAGCCGAAAAACTGTTTTTT	CASSGGTAEKLFF
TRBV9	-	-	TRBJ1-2	TGTACCAGCAGCGGAGGAGGGGCGCTCAACTATGGCTACACCTTC	CTSSGGGALNYGYTF
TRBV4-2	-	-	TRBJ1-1	TGTGCCAGCAGCCAGGGGGAGAGGGGCGGCACTGAAGCTTTCTTT	CASSQGERGGTEAFF
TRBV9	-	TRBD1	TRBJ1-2	TGTGCCAGCAGCGTAGAGGGACAGGGCCACTATGGCTACACCTTC	CASSVEGQGHYGYTF
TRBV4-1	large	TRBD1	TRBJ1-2	TGCGCCAGCAGCCAAGATCGGGGGACAGGGGGCGCGGGGGGCTACACCTTC	CASSQDRGTGGAGGYTF
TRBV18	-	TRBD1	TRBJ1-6	TGTGCCAGCTCGCCCGACAGGGGGCAAATTTCACCCCTCCACTTT	CASSPDRGQISPLHF
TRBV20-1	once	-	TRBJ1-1	TGCAGTGCTAGTATCGAGGGTGAAGCTTTCTTT	CSASIEGEAFF
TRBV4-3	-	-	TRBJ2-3	TGCGCCAGCAGCCAAGGCGCGAGCACAGATACGCAGTATTTT	CASSQGASTDTQYF
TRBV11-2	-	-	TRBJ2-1	TGTGCCAGCAGCTCAACCCCACTAAACATGTTCTTC	CASSSTPLNMFF
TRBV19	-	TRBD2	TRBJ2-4	TGTGCCAGTAGTATCCCCCGATACCGACTAGCGGGAGAGCCGGAAAACATTCAGTACTTC	CASSIPRYRLAGEPENIQYF
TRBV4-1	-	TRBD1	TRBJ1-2	TGCGCCAGCAGCCAAAATCGGGGGACAGGGGGCGCGAGTGGCTACACCTTC	CASSQNRGTGGASGYTF
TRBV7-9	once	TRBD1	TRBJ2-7	TGTGCCAGCAGCCAGATCGGGACAGGCTCTACCTACGAGCAGTACTTC	CASSQIGTGSTYEQYF
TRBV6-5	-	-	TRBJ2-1	TGTGCCAGCAGCCAGGGACGGGAGCAGTTCTTC	CASSQGREQFF
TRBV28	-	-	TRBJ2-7	TGTGCCTCAACTGGGGGCTGGGAAGAGCAGTACTTC	CASTGGWEEQYF
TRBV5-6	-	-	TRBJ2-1	TGTGCCAGCAGCACCCTAGCGCTGAATGAGCAGTTCTTC	CASSTLALNEQFF
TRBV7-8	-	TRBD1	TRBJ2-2	TGTGCCAGCAGCTCGGGGACAGGGGGCGTTAGGCGCACCGGGGAGCTGTTTTTT	CASSSGTGGVRRTGELFF
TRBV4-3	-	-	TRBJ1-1	TGCGCCAGCAGACATACGACAGAAATAAGTGAAGCTTTCTTT	CASRHTTEISEAFF
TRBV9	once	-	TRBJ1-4	TGTGCCAGCAGCGTAGGATGGGGCGGGGGAGAAAAACTGTTTTTT	CASSVGWGGGEKLFF
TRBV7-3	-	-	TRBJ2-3	TGTGCCAGCAGCCCTCTACTCTCAGGCACAGATACGCAGTATTTT	CASSPLLSGTDTQYF
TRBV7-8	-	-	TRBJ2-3	TGTGCCAGCAGCTTATTATACGGCAGCACAGATACGCAGTATTTT	CASSLLYGSTDTQYF
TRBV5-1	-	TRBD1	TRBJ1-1	TGCGCCAGCAGCTTTAACAGGGGGCCGTACACTGAAGCTTTCTTT	CASSFNRGPYTEAFF
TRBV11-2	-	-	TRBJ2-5	TGTGCCAGCAGCTTAGTTGTTGGTGGGACCGTTAAAGAGACCCAGTACTTC	CASSLVVGGTVKETQYF
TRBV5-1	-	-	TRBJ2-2	TGCGCCAGCAGCTTGATTGGTAGGAACACCGGGGAGCTGTTTTTT	CASSLIGRNTGELFF
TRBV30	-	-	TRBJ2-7	TGTGCCGGGGGACGGGATTCCTACGAGCAGTACTTC	CAGGRDSYEQYF
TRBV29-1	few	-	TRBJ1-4	TGCAGCGTCGCAGGGTCCTCTAATGAAAAACTGTTTTTT	CSVAGSSNEKLFF
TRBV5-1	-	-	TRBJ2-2	TGCGCCAGCAGCTTGGGGGTGAACACCGGGGAGCTGTTTTTT	CASSLGVNTGELFF
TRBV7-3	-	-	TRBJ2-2	TGTGCCAGCAGCTCTAGGAACACCGGGGAGCTGTTTTTT	CASSSRNTGELFF
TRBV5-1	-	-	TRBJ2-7	TGCGCCAGCAGCCTTGACATGGGATACGAGCAGTACTTC	CASSLDMGYEQYF
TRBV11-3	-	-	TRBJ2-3	TGTGCCAGCAGCTCCCAGGGGGGACTATTTAGCACAGATACGCAGTATTTT	CASSSQGGLFSTDTQYF
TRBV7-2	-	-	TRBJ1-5	TGTGCCAGCAGCTTAACTGAGAATCAGCCCCAGCATTTT	CASSLTENQPQHF
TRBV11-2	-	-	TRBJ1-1	TGTGCCAGCAGCTTAGCTTGGGATAGGAACACTGAAGCTTTCTTT	CASSLAWDRNTEAFF
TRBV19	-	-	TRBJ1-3	TGTGCATCCTGGAGGTTGAGGGTTCTTGCGGGAAACACCATATATTTT	CASWRLRVLAGNTIYF
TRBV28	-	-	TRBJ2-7	TGTGCCAGCAAGGCCCTACCGGGAAGGGGCTCCTACGAGCAGTACTTC	CASKALPGRGSYEQYF
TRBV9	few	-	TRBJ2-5	TGTGCCAGCAGCCCGGAGCACCAAGAGACCCAGTACTTC	CASSPEHQETQYF
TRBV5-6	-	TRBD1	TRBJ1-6	TGTGCCAGCAGCCTTGGACAGGGACATTCACCCCTCCACTTT	CASSLGQGHSPLHF
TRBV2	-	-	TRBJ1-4	TGTGCCAGCAGTGGAACCGACCTGGCTGAAAAACTGTTTTTT	CASSGTDLAEKLFF
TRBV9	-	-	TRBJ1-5	TGTGCCAGCAGCGGACTGTTTTGTCATACTCAGCCCCAGCATTTT	CASSGLFCHTQPQHF
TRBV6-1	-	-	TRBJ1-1	TGTGCCAGCTATCGAGATACTGAAGCTTTCTTT	CASYRDTEAFF
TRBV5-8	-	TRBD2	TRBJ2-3	TGTGCCAGCAGCCCTACTAGCGGACTCACAGATACGCAGTATTTT	CASSPTSGLTDTQYF
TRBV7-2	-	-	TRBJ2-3	TGTGCCAGCAGCCCTCTCGAGGGTTCCTACGCAGATACGCAGTATTTT	CASSPLEGSYADTQYF
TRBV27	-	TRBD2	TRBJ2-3	TGTGCCAGCAGTTTAAGAACGGGAGGAGCAGATACGCAGTATTTT	CASSLRTGGADTQYF
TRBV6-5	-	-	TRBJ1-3	TGTGCCAGCGGAGGGTCTGGAAACACCATATATTTT	CASGGSGNTIYF
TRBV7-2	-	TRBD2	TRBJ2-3	TGTGCCAGCAGCTCCCTAGCGGGAGGAAGCACAGATACGCAGTATTTT	CASSSLAGGSTDTQYF
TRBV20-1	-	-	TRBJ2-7	TGCAGTGCTAGAGATCTGGGGGAGCAGTACTTC	CSARDLGEQYF